The clone carrying this TCR beta chain was seen many times. These data come from a study of neurological immune-mediated disorders. TCRdb itself ran the 5' RACE reads through MiXCR, one entry per CDR3 protein. The sample holds 30,000 to 50,000 distinct CDR3 sequences, 6% to 7.5% seen once. This CDR3 has 15 amino acids. V gave up 3 bases and J gave up 1 base; unmatched junction bases: 3. Germline V gives CDR1 SGDLS, CDR2 YYNGEE. The rearrangement links TRBV9 to TRBJ2-5, with 10 bases matching TRBD1. The source material was CD4+ T cells from blood. This sequence was found in a man over 45 in good health. The CDR3 DNA reads TGTGCCAGCAGCGCCTGGACAGGGGGCCAAGAGACCCAGTACTTC. Amino acid sequence: CASSAWTGGQETQYF.